Presented here are 5 T cell receptor beta chains from one specimen sequenced in a study of shared clonotypes between healthy human individuals. CD8 cells regarded as naive lacked CD45RO, were positively chosen for CCR7, and omitted terminally differentiated effector memory CD45RA+ cells. Produced via immunoSEQ multiplex PCR; TCRdb's table is partial and in-frame only. The sample has hundreds of thousands of clones; 90% to 97% are singletons. The sequenced sample consisted of naive CD8+ T cells sorted from blood. The receptors were gathered from a woman in her twenties or thirties in good health.

This clone was found a few times. This chain joins TRBV19 and TRBJ1-5; D is unresolved. The CDR3 contains 14 residues. V dropped 4 bases and J dropped 7 bases, with 14 bases sitting between them. Germline CDR1 LNHDA, CDR2 SQIVND (reference sequence). CDR3 DNA: TGTGCCAGTAGTACCGACGGCCCGGGGCAGCCCCAGCATTTT. Protein product: CASSTDGPGQPQHF.

This clone was detected only once. This rearrangement joins TRBV7-8 to TRBJ1-4; 7 positions match TRBD1. The CDR3 has 15 amino acids. Germline V gene lookup returns CDR1 SGHVS and CDR2 FQNEAQ. V shed 5 bases and J 3 bases; nucleotides not matched to a gene: 6. The CDR3 protein is CASSHATGSNEKLFF. The CDR3 nucleotides read TGTGCCAGCAGCCACGCGACAGGGTCTAATGAAAAACTGTTTTTT.

V and J are TRBV6-5 and TRBJ2-5; D gene unclear. The V and J ends lost 2 bases and 4 bases respectively, with 17 bases between them. The length of the CDR3 is 16 residues. Looked up from germline, CDR1 is MNHEY and CDR2 is SVGAGI. Here the CDR3 DNA reads TGTGCCAGCAGTTACGGGAAACCCCCCTTACTAGAGACCCAGTACTTC. As protein: CASSYGKPPLLETQYF.

J is TRBJ2-1 and V is TRBV6-6; 9 bases map to TRBD1. V gave up 0 bases and J gave up 5 bases; unmatched junction bases: 2. In germline, CDR1 is MNHNY, CDR2 SVGAGI (reference sequence). There are 15 residues in the CDR3. The CDR3 DNA reads as TGTGCCAGCAGTTACTCGGACAGGGGAGACAATGAGCAGTTCTTC. This codes for CASSYSDRGDNEQFF.

This clone was counted ten times or more. V gene TRBV19 combines with J gene TRBJ2-7; 10 bases align to TRBD2. The CDR3 totals 13 residues. Trimming cost V 8 bases and J 3 bases; bases outside gene matches: 4. The germline V gene has CDR1 LNHDA and CDR2 SQIVND (reference sequence). CDR3 region: CASGASGSYEQYF. CDR3 in DNA: TGTGCCAGTGGGGCTAGCGGGAGCTACGAGCAGTACTTC.